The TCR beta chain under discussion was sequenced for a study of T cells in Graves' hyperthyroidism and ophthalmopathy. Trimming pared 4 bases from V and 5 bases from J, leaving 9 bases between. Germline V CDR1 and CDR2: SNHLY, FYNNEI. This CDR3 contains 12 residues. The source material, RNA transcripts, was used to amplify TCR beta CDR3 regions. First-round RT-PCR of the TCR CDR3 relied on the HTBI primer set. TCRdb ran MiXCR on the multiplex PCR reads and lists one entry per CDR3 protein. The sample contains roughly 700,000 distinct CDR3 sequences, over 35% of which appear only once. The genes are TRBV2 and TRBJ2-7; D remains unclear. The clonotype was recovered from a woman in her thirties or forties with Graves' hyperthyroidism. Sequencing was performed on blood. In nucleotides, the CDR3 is TGTGCCAGCAGTGTGATAGCAGACGAGCAGTACTTC. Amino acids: CASSVIADEQYF. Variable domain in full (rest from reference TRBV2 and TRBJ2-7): EPEVTQTPSHQVTQMGQEVILRCVPISNHLYFYWYRQILGQKVEFLVSFYNNEISEKSEIFDDQFSVERPDGSNFTLKIRSTKLEDSAMYFCASSVIADEQYFGPGTRLTVT.